A selection of T cell receptor beta chains follows, all from one sample in a study of blood T cell repertoires in COVID-19. The repertoire was sequenced with immunoSEQ multiplex PCR; TCRdb's copy has only in-frame clones and lacks some. The profile shows roughly 110,000 clones, over 80% of them singletons. The sequenced sample consisted of peripheral blood. Receptors were obtained from a woman between 25 and 40 years old with acute or convalescent COVID-19. The CDR3 runs from the conserved cysteine through the conserved F or W. The order of the fields is CDR3 protein, CDR3 DNA, V gene, D gene, clone size, CDR3 length, J gene. The D gene is left open where the match is weak. Clone size appears in some rows only: once, few, many, or a class for an expanded clone.

CASRNPGGTTVADTQYF | TGTGCCAGCAGAAACCCGGGGGGGACGACAGTTGCCGATACGCAGTATTTT | TRBV11-2 | TRBD2 | - | 17 | TRBJ2-3
CASSFGGDRISHPPSSGANVLTF | TGTGCCAGCAGTTTTGGAGGGGACAGGATATCACACCCCCCCAGCTCTGGGGCCAACGTCCTGACTTTC | TRBV28 | TRBD1 | - | 23 | TRBJ2-6
CASSLLTSAYGYTF | TGTGCCAGCAGCTTGCTCACTTCTGCCTATGGCTACACCTTC | TRBV5-6 | - | - | 14 | TRBJ1-2
CASSPTGVNEKLFF | TGTGCCAGCAGCCCCACAGGGGTTAATGAAAAACTGTTTTTT | TRBV3-1/TRBV3-2 | TRBD1 | once | 14 | TRBJ1-4
CATRQGAGDGYTF | TGTGCCACCAGACAGGGGGCCGGGGATGGCTACACCTTC | TRBV24-1 | TRBD1 | - | 13 | TRBJ1-2
CASSPLFGGVNTEAFF | TGTGCCAGCAGCCCCCTTTTCGGAGGAGTTAACACTGAAGCTTTCTTT | TRBV3-1/TRBV3-2 | - | - | 16 | TRBJ1-1
CASCRPGYNSPLHF | TGTGCCAGCTGCCGGCCAGGGTATAATTCACCCCTCCACTTT | TRBV7-2 | - | - | 14 | TRBJ1-6
CASSTSSGLSYEQYF | TGTGCCAGCAGCACGTCTAGCGGCCTCTCCTACGAGCAGTACTTC | TRBV28 | TRBD2 | - | 15 | TRBJ2-7
CASSSGTGFPLSGELFF | TGCGCCAGCAGCTCCGGGACAGGGTTTCCCCTCAGCGGGGAGCTGTTTTTT | TRBV5-1 | TRBD1 | - | 17 | TRBJ2-2
CASSPQASGNEQFF | TGTGCCAGCTCACCCCAGGCTAGCGGGAATGAGCAGTTCTTC | TRBV18 | TRBD2 | - | 14 | TRBJ2-1
CASSATGRTGYTF | TGTGCCAGCAGCGCGACAGGGCGTACAGGCTACACCTTC | TRBV27 | TRBD1 | - | 13 | TRBJ1-2
CASSQDNNEKLFF | TGTGCCAGCAGCCAAGACAATAATGAAAAACTGTTTTTT | TRBV3-1/TRBV3-2 | - | once | 13 | TRBJ1-4
CATSDLGGSSYNEQFF | TGTGCCACCAGTGACTTGGGGGGGAGCTCCTACAATGAGCAGTTCTTC | TRBV24-1 | TRBD2 | - | 16 | TRBJ2-1
CASSIGGYRDGYTF | TGTGCCAGTAGTATCGGGGGTTATAGGGATGGCTACACCTTC | TRBV19 | - | few | 14 | TRBJ1-2
CASRPGARGLQHYGYTF | TGTGCCAGCAGACCAGGGGCCAGGGGGCTGCAGCACTATGGCTACACCTTC | TRBV3-1/TRBV3-2 | TRBD1 | - | 17 | TRBJ1-2
CASSQGLTEPNQPQHF | TGCGCCAGCAGCCAAGGTCTCACAGAACCGAATCAGCCCCAGCATTTT | TRBV4-3 | - | once | 16 | TRBJ1-5
CASSLPLGGGHNEQFF | TGTGCCAGCAGCCTTCCACTGGGCGGGGGCCACAATGAGCAGTTCTTC | TRBV4-2 | - | - | 16 | TRBJ2-1
CASQTINYGYTF | TGTGCCAGCCAAACTATAAACTATGGCTACACCTTC | TRBV19 | - | - | 12 | TRBJ1-2
CATYRDRAYEQYF | TGTGCCACCTATCGGGACAGAGCCTACGAGCAGTACTTC | TRBV28 | TRBD1 | - | 13 | TRBJ2-7
CASSQGPNGGVSYEQYF | TGTGCCAGCAGCCAAGGGCCCAATGGCGGGGTCTCCTACGAGCAGTACTTC | TRBV3-1/TRBV3-2 | - | - | 17 | TRBJ2-7
CASSQRLAGGPTDTQYF | TGTGCCAGCAGTCAAAGACTAGCGGGGGGCCCCACAGATACGCAGTATTTT | TRBV5-5 | TRBD2 | - | 17 | TRBJ2-3
CAWSVSRRGYTF | TGTGCCTGGAGTGTATCGCGGCGGGGCTACACCTTC | TRBV30 | - | few | 12 | TRBJ1-2
CASTSPGDRAMTPLHF | TGTGCCAGCACAAGCCCGGGTGACAGGGCTATGACACCCCTCCACTTT | TRBV28 | TRBD1 | - | 16 | TRBJ1-6
CASGLGLGGRGTEAFF | TGTGCTAGTGGTTTGGGCCTCGGAGGGAGGGGCACTGAAGCTTTCTTT | TRBV12-5 | - | - | 16 | TRBJ1-1
CASSLEGEGRGNTIYF | TGCGCCAGCAGCTTGGAGGGGGAAGGGAGAGGAAACACCATATATTTT | TRBV5-1 | - | - | 16 | TRBJ1-3
CASSGGQGASTEAFF | TGTGCCAGCAGCGGCGGACAGGGGGCGAGCACTGAAGCTTTCTTT | TRBV5-5 | TRBD1 | - | 15 | TRBJ1-1
CASSYLQGTGELFF | TGTGCCAGCAGTTACTTACAGGGAACCGGGGAGCTGTTTTTT | TRBV2 | - | - | 14 | TRBJ2-2
CSVEDGQWGEKLFF | TGCAGCGTTGAAGATGGACAGTGGGGTGAAAAACTGTTTTTT | TRBV29-1 | - | - | 14 | TRBJ1-4
CASSLRFDTGELFF | TGCGCCAGCAGCTTGCGTTTTGACACCGGGGAGCTGTTTTTT | TRBV5-1 | - | - | 14 | TRBJ2-2
CASSQAPATLAGGDTQYF | TGTGCCAGCAGCCAAGCCCCGGCGACGCTAGCGGGGGGAGATACGCAGTATTTT | TRBV3-1/TRBV3-2 | TRBD2 | - | 18 | TRBJ2-3
CASSLAIAGVTNEQFF | TGTGCCAGCAGCTTGGCTATAGCGGGAGTTACAAATGAGCAGTTCTTC | TRBV5-6 | TRBD2 | - | 16 | TRBJ2-1
CASSLSSGSGPTDTQYF | TGTGCCAGCAGCTTATCTAGCGGGAGTGGCCCCACAGATACGCAGTATTTT | TRBV7-2 | TRBD2 | - | 17 | TRBJ2-3
CASRRTDRRNYGYTF | TGTGCCAGTAGACGCACGGACAGGCGCAACTATGGCTACACCTTC | TRBV19 | TRBD1 | once | 15 | TRBJ1-2
CASSPGDRNTEAFF | TGTGCCAGCTCACCAGGAGATAGGAACACTGAAGCTTTCTTT | TRBV18 | - | - | 14 | TRBJ1-1
CASSLRGAYEQYF | TGTGCCAGCAGTTTACGGGGGGCCTACGAGCAGTACTTC | TRBV28 | TRBD2 | - | 13 | TRBJ2-7
CASRRGGQPQHF | TGTGCCAGCAGAAGGGGAGGTCAGCCCCAGCATTTT | TRBV6-5 | - | - | 12 | TRBJ1-5
CASSTTGGRTGELFF | TGTGCCAGCAGTACGACAGGGGGCAGAACCGGGGAGCTGTTTTTT | TRBV2 | TRBD1 | - | 15 | TRBJ2-2
CASSLGALGDTQYF | TGTGCCAGCAGCTTAGGGGCCCTCGGAGATACGCAGTATTTT | TRBV11-2 | - | medium-sized | 14 | TRBJ2-3
CASSLPGHEQYF | TGTGCCAGCAGCTTACCAGGCCACGAGCAGTACTTC | TRBV7-9 | - | few | 12 | TRBJ2-7
CASSLSQGVANEQFF | TGCGCCAGCAGCTTGTCTCAGGGGGTAGCCAATGAGCAGTTCTTC | TRBV5-1 | TRBD1 | - | 15 | TRBJ2-1
CASSKGLAAYEQYF | TGTGCCAGCAGTAAGGGACTAGCGGCATACGAGCAGTACTTC | TRBV2 | TRBD2 | - | 14 | TRBJ2-7
CARSALYEQYF | TGCGCCAGGAGTGCCCTCTACGAGCAGTACTTC | TRBV10-1 | - | - | 11 | TRBJ2-7
CASSQDVRQARQPQHF | TGTGCCAGCAGCCAAGATGTGCGACAGGCAAGGCAGCCCCAGCATTTT | TRBV4-2 | - | - | 16 | TRBJ1-5
CASTERGQNTEAFF | TGTGCCAGCACCGAGAGGGGGCAGAACACTGAAGCTTTCTTT | TRBV7-9 | TRBD1 | - | 14 | TRBJ1-1
CASSVGRGTYNEQFF | TGTGCCAGCAGCGTAGGGCGGGGGACCTACAATGAGCAGTTCTTC | TRBV7-9 | TRBD2 | - | 15 | TRBJ2-1
CASSVVGPGVGYTF | TGTGCCAGCAGCGTAGTCGGGCCCGGGGTTGGCTACACCTTC | TRBV9 | - | - | 14 | TRBJ1-2
CASSPFAGRVIF | TGTGCCAGCAGCCCCTTCGCGGGGCGGGTAATTTTT | TRBV11-1 | - | - | 12 | TRBJ2-2
CSVRMGGRSNSPLHF | TGCAGCGTTCGAATGGGGGGACGGAGTAATTCACCCCTCCACTTT | TRBV29-1 | - | - | 15 | TRBJ1-6
CASFGAGGYNEQFF | TGTGCCAGCTTTGGGGCAGGGGGCTACAATGAGCAGTTCTTC | TRBV11-3 | TRBD1 | once | 14 | TRBJ2-1
CASSKGQGGNQPQHF | TGTGCCAGCAGCAAGGGACAGGGGGGCAATCAGCCCCAGCATTTT | TRBV11-2 | TRBD1 | - | 15 | TRBJ1-5
CASSGQGRISGNTIYF | TGTGCCAGCAGCGGACAAGGACGGATCTCTGGAAACACCATATATTTT | TRBV6-6 | - | once | 16 | TRBJ1-3
CASRTTGLDTEAFF | TGTGCCAGCAGGACCACAGGATTGGACACTGAAGCTTTCTTT | TRBV6-5 | - | - | 14 | TRBJ1-1
CASSLRRSASGANVLTF | TGCGCCAGCAGCTTGCGTCGGTCCGCCTCTGGGGCCAACGTCCTGACTTTC | TRBV5-1 | - | - | 17 | TRBJ2-6
CASSQGTSGVSYNEQFF | TGTGCCAGCAGCCAAGGGACTAGCGGGGTATCCTACAATGAGCAGTTCTTC | TRBV3-1/TRBV3-2 | TRBD2 | once | 17 | TRBJ2-1